Here is one T cell receptor (beta chain) with its context. Its antigen is not identified. This record belongs to a study of T cells after yellow fever vaccination. Whole-study findings and limits: One caveat is that FACS-sorted repertoires could contain abundant clonotypes contaminating from the bulk population. Subsequent booster samples again held most clones from primary vaccination (roughly 95% CD4, approximately 85% CD8). It was the secondary response that reached its peak faster, day 5 versus 15, but it was weaker.

It was through 5'RACE template switching that TCR cDNA was made, with a universal primer site and UMIs added. TCRdb passed the 5' RACE reads through MiXCR, listing each CDR3 protein once. The sample lists 150,000 to 200,000 distinct CDR3 sequences, roughly 6.4% occurring once. Trimming shortened V by 5 bases and J by 8 bases, and 15 bases separated the two germline ends. This CDR3 contains 13 residues. CDR1 is MNHNS and CDR2 is SASEGT in the germline V gene. The receptor was derived from a man between 18 and 29 years old who received the YFV17D yellow fever vaccine. This material consisted of CD4+ T cells sorted from PBMCs, taken on the day of the first yellow fever vaccination. The rearrangement links TRBV6-1 to TRBJ2-5; D is unresolved. The CDR3 DNA reads as TGTGCCAGCAGTCAGGCCCCCGGGCGAACCCAGTACTTC. Amino acids: CASSQAPGRTQYF.